This paragraph covers one T cell receptor (beta chain) sequence. Its matching antigen is unknown. Profiling relied on immunoSEQ multiplex PCR, and the TCRdb table lists in-frame clones only, not all of them. The table includes about 1 million clones, around 74% detected once. These data originate in a study of shared clonotypes between healthy human individuals. The wider study: The study enrolled two women and three men aged 18 to 49.

Points from the study as a whole: At large depth, rarefaction still showed sorted-subset sequencing to be incomplete.

This CDR3 contains 13 residues. Germline V gene sequence: CDR1 MNHEY, CDR2 SMNVEV (reference sequence). Trimming cost V 8 bases and J 8 bases, with 18 bases left between them. The chain couples TRBV27 to TRBJ1-2, with D uncertain. The material sequenced was memory CD4+ T cells sorted from blood. Subset described: CD45RA-negative fraction. The sequence came from a young man in good health. The CDR3 sequence: CASRSRDGSGYTF. For the CDR3, the DNA is TGTGCCAGCCGATCTAGGGATGGGTCCGGCTACACCTTC.